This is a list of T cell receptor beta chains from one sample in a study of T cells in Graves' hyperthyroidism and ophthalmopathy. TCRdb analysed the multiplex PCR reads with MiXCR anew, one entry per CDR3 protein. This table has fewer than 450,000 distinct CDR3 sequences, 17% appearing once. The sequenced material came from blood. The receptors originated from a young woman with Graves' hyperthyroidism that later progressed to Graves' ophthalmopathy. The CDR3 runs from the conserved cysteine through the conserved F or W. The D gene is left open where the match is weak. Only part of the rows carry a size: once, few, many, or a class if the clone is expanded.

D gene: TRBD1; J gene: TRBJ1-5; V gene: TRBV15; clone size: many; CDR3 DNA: TGTGCCACCAGCCCACAGGGGTTTGGAGGACAGCCCCAGCATTTT; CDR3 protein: CATSPQGFGGQPQHF
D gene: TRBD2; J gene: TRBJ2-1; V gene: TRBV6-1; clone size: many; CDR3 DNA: TGTGCCAGCAGTTTTCTAGCGGGAGGGCCCAATGAGCAGTTCTTC; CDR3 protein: CASSFLAGGPNEQFF
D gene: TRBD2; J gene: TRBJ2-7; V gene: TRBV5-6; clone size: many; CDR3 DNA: TGTGCCAGCAGCTTGGGCGGGGGGGGGCTGACCTACGAGCAGTACTTC; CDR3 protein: CASSLGGGGLTYEQYF
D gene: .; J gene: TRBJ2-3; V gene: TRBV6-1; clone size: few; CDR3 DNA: TGTGCCAGCAGTTATCTACGGAAAAGCACAGATACGCAGTATTTT; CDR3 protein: CASSYLRKSTDTQYF
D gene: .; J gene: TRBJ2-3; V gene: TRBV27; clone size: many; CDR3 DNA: TGTGCCAGCAGGGATCGAGGGGCTAGCACAGATACGCAGTATTTT; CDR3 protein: CASRDRGASTDTQYF
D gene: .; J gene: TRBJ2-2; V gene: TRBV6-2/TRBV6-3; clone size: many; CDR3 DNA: TGTGCCAGCAGTAACCCACGGACACGGAAAAACACCGGGGAGCTGTTTTTT; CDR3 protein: CASSNPRTRKNTGELFF
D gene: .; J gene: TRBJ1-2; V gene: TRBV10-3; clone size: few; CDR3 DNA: TGTGCCATCAGTGTTTGGGACCTAAGGCAGATTATAACTAACTATGGCTACACCTTC; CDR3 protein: CAISVWDLRQIITNYGYTF
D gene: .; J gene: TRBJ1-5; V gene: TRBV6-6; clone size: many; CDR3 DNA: TGTGCCAGCAGTTACCGGGCCACTCTGCGCAATCAGCCCCAGCATTTT; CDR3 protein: CASSYRATLRNQPQHF
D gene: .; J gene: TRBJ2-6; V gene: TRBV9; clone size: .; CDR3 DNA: TGTGCCAGCAGCGGGGACATCCTTTGCTCTGGGGCCAACGTCCTGACTTTC; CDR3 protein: CASSGDILCSGANVLTF
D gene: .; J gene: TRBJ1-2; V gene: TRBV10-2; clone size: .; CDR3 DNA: TGCGCCAGCACCCCGCTTAGGAGGACCTATGGCTACACCTTC; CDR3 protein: CASTPLRRTYGYTF
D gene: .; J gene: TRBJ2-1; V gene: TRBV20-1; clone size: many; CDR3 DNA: TGCAGTGCTAGAGCGCAGACACCCTTCTACAATGAGCAGTTCTTC; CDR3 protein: CSARAQTPFYNEQFF
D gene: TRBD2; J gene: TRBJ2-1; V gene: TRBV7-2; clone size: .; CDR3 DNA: TGTGCCAGCAGCCTAGTCGGGACTAGCGGAGGTGAGCAGTTCTTC; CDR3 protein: CASSLVGTSGGEQFF
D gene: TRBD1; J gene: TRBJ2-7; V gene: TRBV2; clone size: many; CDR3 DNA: TGTGCCAGCAGTGGGCCCGGGACAGGGGAATACGAGCAGTACTTC; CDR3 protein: CASSGPGTGEYEQYF
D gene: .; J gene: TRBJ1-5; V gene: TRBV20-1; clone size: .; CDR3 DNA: TGCAGTGCTAGCAAGGTTCGGGAATATAGCAATCAGCCCCAGCATTTT; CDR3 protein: CSASKVREYSNQPQHF
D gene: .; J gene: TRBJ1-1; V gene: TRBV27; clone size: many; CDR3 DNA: TGTGCCAGCAGTCGACAGGTGAACACTGAAGCTTTCTTT; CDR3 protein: CASSRQVNTEAFF
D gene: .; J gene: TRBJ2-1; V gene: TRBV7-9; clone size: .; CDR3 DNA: TGTGCCAGCAGTCCAACGGGGTACGGTCTACGAAATGAGCAGTTCTTC; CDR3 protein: CASSPTGYGLRNEQFF
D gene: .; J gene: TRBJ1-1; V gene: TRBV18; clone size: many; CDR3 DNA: TGTGCCAGCTCACCGACGATGAACACTGAAGCTTTCTTT; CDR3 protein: CASSPTMNTEAFF
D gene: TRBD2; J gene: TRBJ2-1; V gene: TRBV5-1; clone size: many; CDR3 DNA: TGCGCCAGCAGCTTGGTGGGACTAGATTGGGATGAGCAGTTCTTC; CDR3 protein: CASSLVGLDWDEQFF
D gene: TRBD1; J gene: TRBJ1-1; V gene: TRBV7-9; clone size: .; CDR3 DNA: TGTTCCAGCAGCCTCGGGACAGGTACTGAAGCTTTCTTT; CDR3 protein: CSSSLGTGTEAFF
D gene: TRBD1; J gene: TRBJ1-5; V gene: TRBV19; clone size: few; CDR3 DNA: TGTGCCAGTAGTATAGTCGGGGACAGGGTACAGCCCCAGCATTTT; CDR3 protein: CASSIVGDRVQPQHF
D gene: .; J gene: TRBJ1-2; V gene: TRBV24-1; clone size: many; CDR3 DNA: TGTGCCACCAGTGGATCCCACAACTATGGCTACACCTTC; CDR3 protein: CATSGSHNYGYTF
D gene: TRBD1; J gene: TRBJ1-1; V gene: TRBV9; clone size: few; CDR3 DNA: TGTGCCAGCAGCGTAGATACCGGGACAGTGAACACTGAAGCTTTCTTT; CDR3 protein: CASSVDTGTVNTEAFF
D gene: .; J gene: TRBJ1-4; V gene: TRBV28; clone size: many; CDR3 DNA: TGTGCCAGCAGACCCCCATGGGGCGCTAATGAAAAACTGTTTTTT; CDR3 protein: CASRPPWGANEKLFF
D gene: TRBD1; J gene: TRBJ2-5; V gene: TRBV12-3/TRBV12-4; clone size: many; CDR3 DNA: TGTGCCGGCAGTGACACCGGGACAGGGACCCAGTACTTC; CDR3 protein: CAGSDTGTGTQYF
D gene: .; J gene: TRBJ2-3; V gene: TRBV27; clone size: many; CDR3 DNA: TGTGCCAGCAGTGTGATAGCGGCTAGCACAGATACGCAGTATTTT; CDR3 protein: CASSVIAASTDTQYF
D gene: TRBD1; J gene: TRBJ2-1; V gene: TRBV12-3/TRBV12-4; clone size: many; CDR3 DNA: TGTGCCAGCAGACGACAGGGATTTGGGAAAGACAATGAGCAGTTCTTC; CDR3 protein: CASRRQGFGKDNEQFF
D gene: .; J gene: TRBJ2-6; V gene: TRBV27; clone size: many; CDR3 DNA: TGTGCCAGCAGTTTGTGGGGTGCAGGGGCCAACGTCCTGACTTTC; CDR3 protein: CASSLWGAGANVLTF
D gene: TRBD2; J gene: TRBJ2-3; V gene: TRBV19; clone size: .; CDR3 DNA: TGTGCCACCCGCCCACTAGCGGGAGATACGCAGTATTTT; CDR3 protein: CATRPLAGDTQYF
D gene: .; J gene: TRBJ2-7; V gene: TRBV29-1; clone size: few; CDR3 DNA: TGCAGCGTTGGTACATACGCCTACGAGCAGTACTTC; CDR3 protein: CSVGTYAYEQYF
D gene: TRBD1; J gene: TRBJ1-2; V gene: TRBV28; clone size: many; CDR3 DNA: TGTGCCAGCAGTTTATGGGAGGGACAGGGTCGAGGCTACACCTTC; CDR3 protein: CASSLWEGQGRGYTF
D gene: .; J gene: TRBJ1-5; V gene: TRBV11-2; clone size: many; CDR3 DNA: TGTGCCAGCAGCGTTTCCGATAGTCAGCCCCAGCATTTT; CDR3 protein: CASSVSDSQPQHF
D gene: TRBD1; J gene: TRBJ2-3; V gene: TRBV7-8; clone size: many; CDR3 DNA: TGTGCCAGCAGCTTAGCGCTTAGTGGACAGGGGAATCAAGATACGCAGTATTTT; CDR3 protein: CASSLALSGQGNQDTQYF